The rows below give T cell receptor beta chains drawn from one sample of a study of cytomegalovirus exposure and HLA in healthy donors. Only in-frame clones appear in the TCRdb table, and some are missing; sequencing was by immunoSEQ multiplex PCR. The sample lists under 200,000 clones, 75% to 90% occurring once. Sequencing was done on a sample of PBMCs. The source of these receptors is a boy aged 2 to 10 in good health and CMV-seronegative. The CDR3 runs from the conserved cysteine through the conserved F or W. Each record gives: J gene, V gene, clone size, D gene, CDR3 length, CDR3 DNA, CDR3 protein. The D gene is left open where the match is weak. Not all rows give a size; the values are once, few, many and, for expanded clones, a class.

>TRBJ2-5|TRBV28|.|.|15
TGTGCCAGCAGCCCCCCCGACAGGTATCAAGAGACCCAGTACTTC
CASSPPDRYQETQYF
>TRBJ2-2|TRBV27|.|TRBD2|14
TGTGCCAGCAGCGGGAGGGGGTCCAACGGGGAGCTGTTTTTT
CASSGRGSNGELFF
>TRBJ2-1|TRBV9|.|.|15
TGTGCCAGCAGCCGCCCGGCAGGGTATGTTGATGAGCAGTTCTTC
CASSRPAGYVDEQFF
>TRBJ2-1|TRBV9|.|TRBD1|15
TGTGCCAGCAGCGTATTGCGACAGGGGTACAATGAGCAGTTCTTC
CASSVLRQGYNEQFF
>TRBJ1-1|TRBV27|.|.|13
TGTGCCAGCAGTTTAGGAGCGAACACTGAAGCTTTCTTT
CASSLGANTEAFF
>TRBJ1-5|TRBV12-1|.|.|17
TGTGCCAGCAGATCCCGCGACAGGGCCAAGGATAACCAGCCCCAGCATTTT
CASRSRDRAKDNQPQHF
>TRBJ1-2|TRBV4-1|.|TRBD1|13
TGCGCCAGCAGCCCTGGGACAGGTGATGGCTACACCTTC
CASSPGTGDGYTF
>TRBJ2-1|TRBV5-1|.|TRBD2|20
TGCGCCAGCAGCTTGGCCACTAATATAGGGCTAGCGGGAAATCTGGGTGAGCAGTTCTTC
CASSLATNIGLAGNLGEQFF
>TRBJ1-5|TRBV7-9|.|.|13
TGTGCCAGCAGCTTACAGGGTAATCAGCCCCAGCATTTT
CASSLQGNQPQHF
>TRBJ2-5|TRBV27|.|TRBD2|16
TGTGCCAGCAGTTCTTCTTGGCTAGCGGGGGGGGAGACCCAGTACTTC
CASSSSWLAGGETQYF
>TRBJ2-7|TRBV28|.|TRBD1|17
TGTGCCAGCAGCCCACAACCCTATCGAGGACAGGAGTACGAGCAGTACTTC
CASSPQPYRGQEYEQYF
>TRBJ2-1|TRBV27|.|.|17
TGTGCCAGCAGTCCCCCGGGTGGGAGAAGCTCCTACAATGAGCAGTTCTTC
CASSPPGGRSSYNEQFF
>TRBJ1-1|TRBV27|once|TRBD1|14
TGTGCCAGCAGTTTATGGGGACAGAGATTAGAAGCTTTCTTT
CASSLWGQRLEAFF
>TRBJ2-7|TRBV30|.|TRBD1|13
TGTGCGGTGGCCGGGACAGCGTCCTACGAGCAGTACTTC
CAVAGTASYEQYF
>TRBJ1-1|TRBV27|.|TRBD1|18
TGTGCCAGCAGTTTGGGGCCGGGACAGGGGGTTGTGAAGACTGAAGCTTTCTTT
CASSLGPGQGVVKTEAFF
>TRBJ1-2|TRBV5-1|.|.|13
TGCGCCAGCAGCTTGGGGTCAGGGGATGGCTACACCTTC
CASSLGSGDGYTF